This T cell receptor (beta chain) emerged from a study of shared clonotypes between healthy human individuals (TCRdb year 2020). With regard to the full study: The cohort included three men and a couple of women between 18 and 49 years of age. To increase sequencing depth and limit assay-specific biases, TCR repertoire library preparation and sequencing were carried out by different laboratories using diverse techniques. Per donor, leukapheresis produced somewhere between about 0.85 and 9.5 billion PBMCs. For each donor, three plates each were used for CD4 naive and CD4 memory, two plates were used for CD8 naive, and one plate was used for CD8 memory. To estimate repertoire size and how much clonotypes are shared between individuals, the study performed deep sequencing of blood TCR repertoires from 4 to 6 healthy adults.

The research as a whole found: When a few donors were compared, the shared fraction of clonotypes was around 5.1% for naive CD4, approximately 3.5% for naive CD8, 2% to 2.5% for memory CD4, and 0.4% for memory CD8. Pairwise subsampling indicated that sequencing depth was expected to affect the degree of clonotype sharing among donors. Clonotypes shared by all four sorted-subset donors showed higher generation probabilities than non-shared clonotypes. Sampling was restricted to blood, and TCR repertoires in tissue are likely to differ from TCR repertoires in blood. Rarefaction of sorted-subset datasets indicated incomplete sequencing despite the large sequencing depth. Larger estimated clonotype richness was generally found for naive subsets than for memory subsets. The genetic and exposure-history diversity represented was limited by the small number of donors.

Taken from cysteine to phenylalanine, the CDR3 has 13 residues. Kept here is only the CDR3 DNA, which spans 39 bases and is read in frame from base 1. The junction carries 12 bases between V and J, which are trimmed by 5 bases and 5 bases respectively. Taken from the germline V gene, the CDR1 and CDR2 loops are SGHAT and FQNNGV. TCR CDR3 regions were amplified from genomic DNA by multiplex PCR using the deep immunoSEQ assay. For each cell subset, the extracted genomic DNA was distributed evenly across all wells of several immunoSEQ 96-well plates, and each plate served as one replicate. For sorted subsets, 200 to 250 ng genomic DNA, equal to about 30,000 T cell genomes, was loaded into each replicate PCR. Purified libraries were measured with a Qubit 3.0 fluorometer, size-checked on a Bioanalyzer 2100, and measured again with the KAPA Library Quantification kit. Each immunoSEQ 96-well plate was sequenced on its own single-read 150-cycle Illumina NextSeq 550 flow cell. Per the original workflow: Because only junctional sequences without quality scores were contained in the immunoSEQ output, filtering matching that applied to full-length reads could not be performed. Sequences were annotated with PyIR, a Python wrapper for IgBLAST v1.9, using IMGT germline references to assign V/J genes and CDR3. Any read was removed if the V/J assignment was weak (E-value above 1e-6), the CDR3 was missing, or the read contained stop codons, out-of-frame junctions, or ambiguous translated residues. V3J clonotypes were defined by identical inferred V gene, J gene, and CDR3 amino acid sequence. Percentage overlap between repertoires was computed as shared unique clonotypes divided by the size of the smaller repertoire. Repertoire richness was assessed with RTK rarefaction, the Chao1 estimator, and Recon v2.1 estimates of unobserved clonotypes. For all TCRbeta clonotypes obtained by the gDNA method from a few donors, generation probabilities were computed with OLGA. This is the immuneACCESS table as TCRdb keeps it, with only in-frame sequences that have V and J called. A part of the clones is gone; compared with another copy, unresolved V genes explain less than half, and the rest is unexplained. Clone size and the V and J calls come from that table; the DNA yielded D and trimming. The sample includes approximately 1,500,000 clones, with over 95% observed a single time. The biggest ten clones account for approximately 1.1% of the sample.

This clone was detected only once. The antigen this receptor binds is unknown. No base quality values were provided; no much bigger clone lies one nucleotide off. Donors were healthy HIV-negative adults with no recently reported acute infections or vaccinations. Every donor was a Caucasian adult residing in Nashville, Tennessee, USA. Magnetic negative selection was used to enrich CD4+ T cells, after which naive cells were positively selected on CD45RA and the negative fraction became the memory subset. Blood was obtained by leukapheresis, after which PBMCs were separated by Ficoll-Histopaque density gradient centrifugation and cryopreserved in liquid nitrogen vapor phase. Purity and quantity of every magnetically sorted T cell population were checked by analytical flow cytometry. Each sorted fraction had its genomic DNA isolated and then quantified by UV absorbance on a Nanodrop 2000c.

Sequencing was done on a sample of naive CD4+ T cells sorted from blood. In light of the paper, this sample's cell subset or site label describes: CD45RA+ positively selected. The receptor's source is a man younger than 45 in good health. The V and J genes are TRBV11-2 and TRBJ2-5, and the D gene may be TRBD1, 6 bases matching. The CDR3 region reads CASSPTGWETQYF. In nucleotides, the sequence is TGTGCCAGCAGCCCGACAGGATGGGAGACCCAGTACTTC.